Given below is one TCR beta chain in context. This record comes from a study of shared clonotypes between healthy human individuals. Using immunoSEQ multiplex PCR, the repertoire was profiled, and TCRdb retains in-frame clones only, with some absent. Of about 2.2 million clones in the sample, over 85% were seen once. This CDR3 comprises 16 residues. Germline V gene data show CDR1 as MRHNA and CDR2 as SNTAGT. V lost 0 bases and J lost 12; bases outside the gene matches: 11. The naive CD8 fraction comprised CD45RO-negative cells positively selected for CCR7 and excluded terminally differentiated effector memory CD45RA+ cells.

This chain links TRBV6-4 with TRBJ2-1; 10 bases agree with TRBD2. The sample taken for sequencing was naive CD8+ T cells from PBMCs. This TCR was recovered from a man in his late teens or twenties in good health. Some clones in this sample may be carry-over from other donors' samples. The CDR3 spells CASSDSPIAGGGGQFF. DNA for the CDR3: TGTGCCAGCAGTGACTCGCCGATAGCGGGGGGCGGCGGGCAGTTCTTC.